This T cell receptor (beta chain) was recovered during a study of T cells in localized non-small cell lung cancer (TCRdb year 2020). In terms of the full investigation: T cell repertoires of 236 early-stage NSCLC patients were analyzed, with tumors being compared against uninvolved tumor-adjacent lungs. The cohort was made up of roughly 250 treatment-naive NSCLC patients whose localized lung tumors had been resected. The mean age of the NSCLC patients was roughly 63 years, with 120 to 150 men and 95 to 110 women. Paper-wide results and their limitations: Uninvolved tumor-adjacent lung showed the highest T cell clonality, higher than tumor, which suggests more focused antigenic responses in the uninvolved tumor-adjacent lung. Since the design was exploratory, TCR variables were selected using unadjusted p-values with no false-discovery rate correction. Because multi-region tumor sequencing was not performed, intratumor heterogeneity could not be ruled out. Of the top 100 tumor clones, a median of roughly 53 were detected in paired uninvolved adjacent lung; around 30 were also among that lung's top 100. Longer overall survival was associated with higher blood T cell density, whereas shorter survival was associated with higher adjacent-lung clonality.

As for this clone: The clone's antigen remains unknown. Qualities for individual bases were not recorded, and no much larger clone is one base off.

TCR beta CDR3 regions were sequenced from DNA using the immunoSEQ Assay. The study's processing was this. To compute T cell density, TCR beta template counts were normalized to usable DNA, which was estimated by amplifying housekeeping genes. Richness was estimated with the preseqR package, extrapolating to 400,000 templates for PBMC samples and 120,000 templates for tissue samples. Clonality was defined as one minus Pielou's evenness. Differential abundance testing on productive amino-acid clonotypes, with a minimum total count of 5 and an alpha of 0.1, was used to identify tissue-enriched TCRs. The Jaccard Index and the Morisita Overlap Index were used to measure repertoire overlap between compartments. GLIPH grouped TCR beta CDR3s together with public tetramer-defined viral CDR3s, and a viral motif had to include at least three viral sequences and also show V-gene enrichment. Entries here come from immuneACCESS through TCRdb and include only in-frame sequences with V and J called. Some clones fail to appear in such tables; in the studies checked, an unresolved V gene covers under half of the shortfall, and the cause of the remainder is unknown. That table is the source of V, J and clone size, and D and trimming were worked out from the DNA. The sample records 25,000 to 35,000 clones, nearly 90% of which are singletons. The ten largest clones add up to 10% of the sample.

At diagnosis, tumor, uninvolved tumor-adjacent lung and peripheral blood were collected and then preserved as a mix of FFPE and fresh-frozen material. Blood samples were analyzed as peripheral blood mononuclear cells for TCR repertoire profiling. The CDR3 covers 16 residues, taking in both the cysteine and the phenylalanine. The read is trimmed to its CDR3 DNA, 48 bases read in frame from base 1. Reading the germline V gene gives CDR1 MDHEN and CDR2 SYDVKM. Trimming takes 6 bases off V and 3 bases off J; junction bases not matched to a gene: 10. The rearranged chain carries TRBV28 and TRBJ2-3; the junction holds 9 bases that match TRBD1. The sequence came from a woman aged 40-69 years with stage I lung adenocarcinoma. The specimen was peripheral blood, collected before any cancer treatment. The DNA reads as follows: TGTGCCAGCAGACCCGGGACAGGGTTGGAAACAGATACGCAGTATTTT. Its protein product is CASRPGTGLETDTQYF.